These 26 T cell receptor beta chains share one sample of origin, sequenced in a study of blood T cell repertoires in COVID-19. Measured with immunoSEQ multiplex PCR; TCRdb has only the in-frame clones, and not every one. The data show hundreds of thousands of clones, over 85% seen once. Sequencing was carried out using peripheral blood. The receptors derive from a woman in her 30s with COVID-19, enrolled during active disease.

The rearrangement uses TRBV19 and TRBJ2-7; TRBD1 is a possible D gene (6 bases). CDR3 length: 14 amino acids. V was trimmed by 4 bases and J by 4 bases, leaving 14 bases between them. Germline V gene lookup returns CDR1 LNHDA and CDR2 SQIVND (reference sequence). The CDR3 sequence: CASSKSDREYEQYF. The CDR3 DNA is TGTGCCAGTAGTAAGTCGGACAGAGAGTACGAGCAGTACTTC.

This chain uses TRBV5-1 with TRBJ2-7; 9 nucleotides align to TRBD1. Germline CDR1 is SGHRS and CDR2 is YFSETQ. V lost 0 bases, J lost 1 base, and 5 bases stayed unmatched. The CDR3 is made up of 16 amino acids. CDR3 protein: CASSLVVTGGSYEQYF. The CDR3, as DNA: TGCGCCAGCAGCTTGGTAGTGACAGGGGGATCCTACGAGCAGTACTTC. The whole variable domain, filled in from reference TRBV5-1 and TRBJ2-7, reads KAGVTQTPRYLIKTRGQQVTLSCSPISGHRSVSWYQQTPGQGLQFLFEYFSETQRNKGNFPGRFSGRQFSNSRSEMNVSTLELGDSALYLCASSLVVTGGSYEQYFGPGTRLTVT.

The J gene is TRBJ2-3, the V gene TRBV5-1, with D possibly TRBD1 on 6 matching bases. The CDR3 is 14 amino acids. Germline lookup yields CDR1 SGHRS and CDR2 YFSETQ. Trimming stripped 0 bases from V and 6 bases from J, with 11 bases between. This CDR3 is CASSLVGASDTQYF. In nucleotides, the CDR3 is TGCGCCAGCAGCTTGGTGGGGGCCTCGGATACGCAGTATTTT.

The table lists this clone with a few counts. This chain uses TRBV4-1 with TRBJ1-5, with D possibly matching TRBD1 (5 bases). Germline-derived CDR1 and CDR2 are MGHRA and YSYEKL. V gave up 1 base and J gave up 7 bases, with 14 bases separating them. The CDR3 contains 15 residues. The CDR3 region has the DNA TGCGCCAGCAGCCAAGGCGGGGCAGCGGGCCAGCCCCAGCATTTT. Amino acids: CASSQGGAAGQPQHF.

The chain carries TRBV2 and TRBJ1-4, with unresolved D. The V end lost 7 bases, the J end lost 14 bases, and 17 bases lay between the germline ends. The V gene's germline CDR1 is SNHLY and CDR2 FYNNEI. This CDR3 spans 12 amino acids. The CDR3 bases are TGTGCCAGCAAAGGTGGGCCCATCTCCCTGTTTTTT. The encoded protein is CASKGGPISLFF.

The chain is built from TRBV4-2 and TRBJ1-2, with D tentatively TRBD1 (5 bases). Germline CDR1 and CDR2: LGHNA and YNFKEQ. The CDR3 covers 17 residues. The V end lost 2 bases, the J end lost 4 bases, and 20 bases lay between the germline ends. This CDR3 is CASSQSPIRGGLYGYTF. CDR3 in DNA: TGTGCCAGCAGCCAAAGCCCTATCCGGGGGGGACTCTATGGCTACACCTTC.

The chain links TRBV6-1 to TRBJ1-5, with a tentative D call TRBD1 (6 bases). V was shortened by 4 bases and J by 0 bases, with 22 bases between the two germline ends. Germline CDR1 is MNHNS and CDR2 is SASEGT. The CDR3 totals 19 residues. DNA of the CDR3: TGTGCCAGCAGTGCTCCTCTGGGGGGGGCAGACTATAGCAATCAGCCCCAGCATTTT. Its translation: CASSAPLGGADYSNQPQHF.

The rearrangement uses TRBV5-4 and TRBJ2-1; 9 bases align to TRBD2. CDR3 size: 17 residues. From germline, CDR1 is SGHNT and CDR2 YYREEE (reference sequence). V lost 3 bases and J lost 5; bases outside the gene matches: 12. CDR3 sequence: CASSSASRRGGNNEQFF. In DNA form, the CDR3 reads TGTGCCAGCAGCTCAGCTAGCCGGCGGGGGGGTAACAATGAGCAGTTCTTC.

This chain uses TRBV11-2 with TRBJ2-7; possibly TRBD1 for D (6 bases). Looked up from germline, CDR1 is SGHAT and CDR2 is FQNNGV. The CDR3 is made up of 16 amino acids. Trimming took off 2 bases at V and 0 bases at J, with 14 bases between the two ends. The CDR3 sequence is CASSLNRDKISYEQYF. CDR3 coding DNA: TGTGCCAGCAGCTTAAACCGGGACAAGATCTCCTACGAGCAGTACTTC. Combining the CDR3 with reference TRBV11-2 and TRBJ2-7 gives the whole variable domain EAGVAQSPRYKIIEKRQSVAFWCNPISGHATLYWYQQILGQGPKLLIQFQNNGVVDDSQLPKDRFSAERLKGVDSTLKIQPAKLEDSAVYLCASSLNRDKISYEQYFGPGTRLTVT.

The V call is TRBV18, the J call TRBJ2-3, with 11 bases lining up with TRBD2. The germline V gene has CDR1 KGHSH and CDR2 LQKENI. Trimming cost V 6 bases and J 4 bases; bases outside gene matches: 6. The CDR3 spans 15 residues. This CDR3 is CASSRNSGGADTQYF. For the CDR3, the DNA is TGTGCCAGCTCTCGCAATAGCGGGGGGGCAGATACGCAGTATTTT.

The chain employs TRBV19 and TRBJ1-3; 8 bases are a match to TRBD1. The ends lost 9 bases at V and 0 bases at J; junction bases unmatched: 1. CDR1 LNHDA and CDR2 SQIVND come from the germline V gene (reference sequence). The CDR3 loop spans 13 amino acids. The DNA for the CDR3 is TGTGCCAGCCAGGGGGCCTCTGGAAACACCATATATTTT. Protein: CASQGASGNTIYF.

This chain joins TRBV19 and TRBJ1-6; tentative D call: TRBD1 (6 bases). CDR1 and CDR2 from the germline V gene are LNHDA and SQIVND (reference sequence). Trimming pared 7 bases from V and 7 bases from J, leaving 11 bases between. The CDR3 is 13 amino acids. The CDR3 is CASNRDWNSPLHF. In nucleotides, the CDR3 is TGTGCCAGTAACAGGGATTGGAATTCACCCCTCCACTTT.

The rearrangement joins TRBV6-4 to TRBJ1-2; 7 bases align to TRBD1. Losses at the gene ends were 0 bases for V and 5 bases for J; bases not matched to a gene: 3. Germline V gene lookup returns CDR1 MRHNA and CDR2 SNTAGT. The CDR3 contains 14 residues. The CDR3 loop is CASSDSGTAYGYTF. CDR3 DNA: TGTGCCAGCAGTGACTCCGGGACAGCATATGGCTACACCTTC.

The V gene is TRBV6-6, the J gene TRBJ1-3, with D tentatively TRBD1 (6 bases). Trimming removed 5 bases from V and 0 bases from J, with 14 bases in between. The CDR3 runs 16 residues. Germline V gene sequence: CDR1 MNHNY, CDR2 SVGAGI (reference sequence). The CDR3 is CASSTTGPRSGNTIYF. In nucleotides, the CDR3 is TGTGCCAGCAGTACGACAGGTCCACGCTCTGGAAACACCATATATTTT.

This clone was detected only a few times. The chain couples TRBV4-1 to TRBJ2-2, with a possible D match to TRBD1 (6 bases). This CDR3 is built from 15 residues. Germline V lookup: CDR1 MGHRA, CDR2 YSYEKL. Trimming stripped 8 bases from V and 6 bases from J, with 19 bases between. CDR3 sequence (DNA): TGCGCCAGCGGGCGGACAGTGATCACGGCCGGGGAGCTGTTTTTT. Protein product: CASGRTVITAGELFF.

The chain recombines TRBV7-9 with TRBJ1-3; 7 bases map to TRBD1. V was pared by 4 bases and J by 4 bases, with 13 bases of the junction left unmatched. The CDR3 consists of 17 residues. Germline CDR1 reads SEHNR; CDR2 reads FQNEAQ (reference sequence). CDR3 residues: CASSSPHRDSWGNTIYF. CDR3 nucleotides: TGTGCCAGCAGCTCCCCGCACCGGGACAGCTGGGGAAACACCATATATTTT.

The chain employs TRBV4-2 and TRBJ2-3; perhaps TRBD1 as D (5 bases). The CDR3 is 15 residues long. The V end was cut by 0 bases, the J end by 3 bases, with 10 bases between. Germline V gives CDR1 LGHNA, CDR2 YNFKEQ. As DNA, the CDR3 is TGTGCCAGCAGCCAAGACAGGGCTCGAACAGATACGCAGTATTTT. The encoded protein is CASSQDRARTDTQYF.

This chain connects TRBV4-2 to TRBJ2-1; TRBD1 might be the D (6 bases). CDR3 size: 16 residues. V lost 4 bases and J 0 bases, leaving 13 bases between the germline ends. Germline CDR1 reads LGHNA; CDR2 reads YNFKEQ. CDR3 coding DNA: TGTGCCAGCAGCCGAAGAGGACAGAGCTCCTACAATGAGCAGTTCTTC. It translates to CASSRRGQSSYNEQFF.

In its sample, this clone was seen once. The V and J genes are TRBV2 and TRBJ1-2; a weak D match, TRBD1 (6 bases). This CDR3 has 13 residues. V gave up 4 bases and J gave up 7 bases, with 13 bases separating them. Germline V CDR1 and CDR2: SNHLY, FYNNEI. The chain's CDR3 is CASSVQGPSGYTF. CDR3 in DNA: TGTGCCAGCAGTGTGCAGGGGCCGAGTGGCTACACCTTC.

V usage is TRBV13 and J usage is TRBJ2-1; 11 bases match TRBD2. CDR3 length: 15 amino acids. CDR1 is PRHDT, CDR2 FYEKMQ, per germline (reference sequence). The junction had 3 bases not matched to a gene; V was cut back by 1 base and J by 7 bases. The CDR3 sequence: CASSLALAGGNEQFF. CDR3 nucleotide sequence: TGTGCCAGCAGCTTAGCATTAGCGGGGGGGAATGAGCAGTTCTTC.

The gene calls are TRBV24-1 and TRBJ2-1; D perhaps matches TRBD1 (6 bases). The length of the CDR3 is 15 residues. Germline CDR1 is KGHDR and CDR2 is SFDVKD. Trimming stripped 4 bases from V and 1 base from J, with 10 bases between. This CDR3 reads CATSDHTGSYNEQFF. DNA of the CDR3: TGTGCCACCAGTGACCATACAGGGTCCTACAATGAGCAGTTCTTC.

The chain combines TRBV5-1 with TRBJ2-1; tentative D call: TRBD2 (6 bases). The germline CDR1 and CDR2 sequences are SGHRS and YFSETQ. The V and J ends lost 0 bases and 9 bases respectively, with 19 bases between them. CDR3 length: 16 residues. DNA for the CDR3: TGCGCCAGCAGCTTGGTCGGGCGGGGCCTCGACGGTGAGCAGTTCTTC. Protein: CASSLVGRGLDGEQFF.

The CDR3 sequence is CASSLAWGVGYTF. CDR3 sequence (DNA): TGTGCCAGCAGCTTAGCATGGGGGGTAGGCTACACCTTC. The chain has TRBV7-9 and TRBJ1-2, with D possibly being TRBD1 (5 bases). Trimming removed 0 bases from V and 8 bases from J, with 10 bases in between. The CDR3 is made up of 13 amino acids. Germline V lookup: CDR1 SEHNR, CDR2 FQNEAQ (reference sequence). The complete variable domain, with remaining parts taken from reference TRBV7-9 and TRBJ1-2, reads DTGVSQNPRHKITKRGQNVTFRCDPISEHNRLYWYRQTLGQGPEFLTYFQNEAQLEKSRLLSDRFSAERPKGSFSTLEIQRTEQGDSAMYLCASSLAWGVGYTFGSGTRLTVV.

The table lists this clone with a few counts. The J gene is TRBJ1-2, the V gene TRBV30; TRBD1 might be the D (5 bases). The CDR3 is made up of 10 amino acids. CDR1 and CDR2 from the germline V gene are GTSNPN and SVGIG (reference sequence). Trimming cost V 3 bases and J 12 bases, with 11 bases left between them. The CDR3 nucleotides are TGTGCCTGGAGGCAGGGAGGAGACACCTTC. Translated, it gives CAWRQGGDTF.

The V call is TRBV3-1 (or the pseudogene TRBV3-2), the J call TRBJ2-1, with unresolved D. V dropped 1 base and J dropped 4 bases, with 20 bases sitting between them. The CDR3 contains 18 residues. The V gene's germline CDR1 is LGHDT and CDR2 YNNKEL (reference sequence). CDR3: CASSQGPILTSLYNEQFF. In DNA form, the CDR3 reads TGTGCCAGCAGCCAAGGCCCCATCTTGACTTCACTTTACAATGAGCAGTTCTTC.

V and J are TRBV27 and TRBJ2-7, with 8 bases identical to TRBD1. CDR1 is MNHEY, CDR2 SMNVEV, per germline (reference sequence). This CDR3 comprises 13 residues. After removal of 5 bases from V and 3 bases from J, the junction contained 3 bases not matched to a gene. The CDR3 spells CASSPGQGYEQYF. CDR3 coding DNA: TGTGCCAGCAGTCCCGGACAGGGCTACGAGCAGTACTTC.